These 21 T cell receptor beta chains were sequenced from one sample in a study of T cells in Graves' hyperthyroidism and ophthalmopathy. Using RNA transcripts as the source, TCR beta CDR3 regions were amplified. A set of HTBI primers served as the primers for a first-round RT-PCR of the TCR CDR3. TCRdb re-called the multiplex PCR reads through MiXCR, storing one row per CDR3 protein. Here the sample spans about 410,000 distinct CDR3 sequences, 14% being singletons. The specimen was blood. Every receptor here comes from a woman aged 30 to 39 with Graves' ophthalmopathy.

There are a few counts of this clonotype. The V and J genes are TRBV10-3 and TRBJ2-7; weak D call: TRBD1 (6 bases). The ends were cut back, 9 bases at V and 5 bases at J, with 14 bases in the middle. The CDR3 totals 12 residues. In germline, CDR1 is ENHRY, CDR2 SYGVKD. CDR3 sequence reads: CAIWDKSDEQYF. In DNA, the CDR3 is TGTGCCATTTGGGACAAATCGGACGAGCAGTACTTC.

This clonotype showed up many times. The chain is built from TRBV11-3 and TRBJ2-1; D assignment may be TRBD1 or TRBD2 (5 bases each). CDR1 SGHNT and CDR2 YENEEA come from the germline V gene. This CDR3 has 13 residues. Between the trimmed V and J ends, which lost 4 bases and 9 bases, there was a span of 13 bases. The chain's CDR3 is CASSSLGESEQFF. CDR3 DNA sequence: TGTGCCAGCAGCTCCCTAGGGGAGAGTGAGCAGTTCTTC.

This clonotype was picked up many times. This sequence joins TRBV30 and TRBJ1-1; 10 bases line up with TRBD1. The CDR3 is 15 residues long. V lost 3 bases and J lost 4; bases outside the gene matches: 8. The V gene's germline CDR1 is GTSNPN and CDR2 SVGIG (reference sequence). CDR3 amino acids: CAWRRWDRGVTEAFF. In DNA form, the CDR3 reads TGTGCCTGGAGACGGTGGGACAGGGGAGTCACTGAAGCTTTCTTT.

As regards this clonotype: Just one base apart from a much larger clone, this may be a read error. The V call is TRBV29-1, the J call TRBJ2-7; the D gene is possibly TRBD2 (6 bases). The germline V gene encodes CDR1 SQVTM and CDR2 ANQGSEA. This CDR3 contains 13 residues. V gave up 4 bases and J gave up 6 bases, with 16 bases separating them. DNA of the CDR3: TGCAGCGTTGTAGGAACGTTGGGGGGCGAGCAGTACTTC. Its translation: CSVVGTLGGEQYF.

This chain joins TRBV7-6 and TRBJ2-7, with 7 bases aligning to TRBD2. The CDR3 has 14 residues. Germline trimming cut 1 base from V and 4 bases from J; bases unmatched to any gene: 4. Germline V gene data show CDR1 as SGHVS and CDR2 as FNYEAQ. The DNA of the CDR3 is TGTGCCAGCAGCTTAGATCCTAGCGGATACGAGCAGTACTTC. Encoded protein: CASSLDPSGYEQYF.

This clonotype was counted at least ten times. This chain connects TRBV7-4 to TRBJ1-1; unclear D gene. CDR3 length equals 15 residues. Germline CDR1 is SGHVT and CDR2 is SQSDAQ. V was cut by 1 base and J by 4 bases, with 13 bases left in between. Here the CDR3 reads CASSLDGVRFTEAFF. CDR3 DNA: TGTGCCAGCAGCTTAGATGGGGTGAGGTTCACTGAAGCTTTCTTT.

The V gene is TRBV10-2, the J gene TRBJ2-3; D unresolved. V lost 0 bases and J 4 bases, leaving 5 bases between the germline ends. Per the germline V gene, CDR1 is WSHSY and CDR2 is SAAADI. The CDR3 totals 13 residues. The DNA for the CDR3 is TGCGCCAGCAGTGAGTCGGGTGCAGATACGCAGTATTTT. Amino acid sequence: CASSESGADTQYF.

This clonotype was counted many times. This sequence joins TRBV10-3 and TRBJ1-5; D remains unclear. The CDR3 loop spans 12 amino acids. Germline values: CDR1 ENHRY, CDR2 SYGVKD. Trimming removed 10 bases at V and 4 bases at J, with 11 bases between. CDR3 nucleotide sequence: TGTGCCACCGGTGGAGGGAATCAGCCCCAGCATTTT. Its translation is CATGGGNQPQHF.

This clonotype has just a few counts. The chain joins TRBV10-2 to TRBJ2-7, with D maybe TRBD1 (5 bases). V dropped 4 bases and J dropped 1 base, with 11 bases sitting between them. Germline assignment: CDR1 WSHSY and CDR2 SAAADI. This CDR3 is 14 amino acids long. CDR3 region: CASSGAGKSYEQYF. Written as DNA, the CDR3 is TGCGCCAGCAGTGGCGCAGGGAAGTCCTACGAGCAGTACTTC.

About this clonotype: Being one base from a much bigger clone, this may be a read error. The V gene is TRBV12-3 or TRBV12-4, the J gene TRBJ2-1; D remains ambiguous. CDR3 length: 12 residues. V was shortened by 5 bases and J by 10 bases, with 12 bases between the two germline ends. CDR3 sequence reads: CASSARTSEQFF. DNA of the CDR3: TGTGCCAGCAGTGCCCGCACTTCCGAGCAGTTCTTC.

At least ten counts were recorded for this clonotype. This rearrangement joins TRBV4-1 to TRBJ2-5, with D unclear. The V gene lost 1 base and the J gene lost 5 bases, with 8 bases spanning the gap. The CDR3 runs 13 residues. CDR1 is MGHRA, CDR2 YSYEKL, per germline. CDR3 sequence (DNA): TGCGCCAGCAGCCAAGTCGTCGGGGAGACCCAGTACTTC. Protein sequence: CASSQVVGETQYF.

The chain joins TRBV5-1 to TRBJ2-2; D not resolved. CDR1 and CDR2 from the germline V gene are SGHRS and YFSETQ. With 2 bases removed from V and 5 bases from J, the gap between germline ends came to 7 bases. The CDR3 is 13 amino acids. The CDR3: CASSLGRTGELFF. As DNA, the CDR3 is TGCGCCAGCAGCTTAGGACGTACCGGGGAGCTGTTTTTT.

This clonotype was recorded many times. V is TRBV3-1 and J is TRBJ2-5; 13 nucleotides agree with TRBD2. The CDR3 sequence is 18 residues long. J was trimmed by 1 base and V by 5 bases; bases with no gene match: 10. Germline CDR1 reads LGHDT; CDR2 reads YNNKEL (reference sequence). The chain's CDR3 is CASSDRLAGGRVQETQYF. The CDR3 nucleotides read TGTGCCAGCAGCGATCGACTAGCGGGGGGTCGGGTCCAAGAGACCCAGTACTTC.

This clonotype has a count of ten or more. This chain joins TRBV12-3 or TRBV12-4 and TRBJ2-3; maybe TRBD1 (5 bases). The V gene lost 3 bases and the J gene lost 0 bases, with 13 bases spanning the gap. The CDR3 totals 16 residues. The CDR3 nucleotides are TGTGCCAGCAGTTTTAGGGGTGTGGGGAGCACAGATACGCAGTATTTT. This encodes CASSFRGVGSTDTQYF.

This clonotype was observed many times. The gene calls are TRBV12-3 or TRBV12-4 and TRBJ2-2; perhaps TRBD1 as D (5 bases). The CDR3 totals 11 residues. V was pared by 5 bases and J by 11 bases, with 9 bases between. CDR3 bases: TGTGCCAGCAGTCCAGGGATAGAGCTGTTTTTT. This codes for CASSPGIELFF.

This clonotype was picked up many times. The V and J genes are TRBV18 and TRBJ2-7, with TRBD2 identical over 9 bases. CDR1 and CDR2 from the germline V gene are KGHSH and LQKENI. J lost 6 bases, V lost 6 bases, and 6 bases had no gene match. The CDR3 is 13 amino acids. The CDR3 nucleotides are TGTGCCAGCTCCCAAGCGGGGGGAGGCGAGCAGTACTTC. Amino acids: CASSQAGGGEQYF.

This clonotype was found many times. The chain is built from TRBV20-1 and TRBJ2-2, with 7 bases lining up with TRBD2. Trimming removed 5 bases from V and 6 bases from J; junction bases left unmatched: 6. The CDR3 contains 13 residues. In germline, CDR1 is DFQATT, CDR2 SNEGSKA (reference sequence). The CDR3 DNA follows: TGCAGTGCTGAAGGACTAGTTCCCGGGGAGCTGTTTTTT. Its protein product is CSAEGLVPGELFF.

The sample holds many counts of this clonotype. The J gene is TRBJ2-7, the V gene TRBV3-1; the match to TRBD1 covers 10 bases. Germline V gene data show CDR1 as LGHDT and CDR2 as YNNKEL (reference sequence). Trimming took 4 bases from V and 5 from J; bases not matched to a gene: 5. The CDR3 has 14 residues. The CDR3 loop is CASSPEDRGDEQYF. For the CDR3, the DNA is TGTGCCAGCAGCCCTGAGGACAGGGGGGACGAGCAGTACTTC.

The gene calls are TRBV7-9 and TRBJ1-6; D is uncertain. The CDR3 loop spans 14 amino acids. V dropped 5 bases and J dropped 7 bases, with 12 bases sitting between them. Germline V gene sequence: CDR1 SEHNR, CDR2 FQNEAQ (reference sequence). CDR3 sequence: CASSRTWVNSPLHF. CDR3 sequence (DNA): TGTGCCAGCAGCCGCACCTGGGTAAATTCACCCCTCCACTTT.

This clonotype was counted at least ten times. The chain employs TRBV10-3 and TRBJ1-3; 7 positions agree with TRBD1. Germline-derived CDR1 and CDR2 are ENHRY and SYGVKD. The ends lost 2 bases at V and 4 bases at J; junction bases unmatched: 2. This CDR3 has 14 amino acids. CDR3 nucleotides: TGTGCCATCAGTGAGCCGGACAGGGGAAACACCATATATTTT. Translating gives CAISEPDRGNTIYF.

This clonotype was seen ten or more times. The V call is TRBV11-2, the J call TRBJ1-1; a weak D match, TRBD1 (5 bases). V lost 9 bases to trimming and J lost 3 bases, with 14 bases between them. This CDR3 is built from 13 residues. From germline, CDR1 is SGHAT and CDR2 FQNNGV. The chain's CDR3 is CASELGEYTEAFF. CDR3 DNA sequence: TGTGCCAGTGAACTAGGGGAGTACACTGAAGCTTTCTTT.